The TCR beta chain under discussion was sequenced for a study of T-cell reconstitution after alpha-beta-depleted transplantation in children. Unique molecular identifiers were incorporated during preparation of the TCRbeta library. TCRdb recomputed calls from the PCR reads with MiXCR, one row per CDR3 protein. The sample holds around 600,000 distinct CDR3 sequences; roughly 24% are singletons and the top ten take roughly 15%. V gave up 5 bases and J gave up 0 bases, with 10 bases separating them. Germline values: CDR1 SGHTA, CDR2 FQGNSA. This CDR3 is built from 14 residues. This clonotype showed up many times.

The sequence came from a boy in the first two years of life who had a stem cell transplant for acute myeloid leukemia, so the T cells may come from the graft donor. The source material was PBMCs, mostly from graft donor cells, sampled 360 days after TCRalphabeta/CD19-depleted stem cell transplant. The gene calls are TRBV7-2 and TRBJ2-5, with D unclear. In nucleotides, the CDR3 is TGTGCCAGCAGCGAAAGTAGCAACCAAGAGACCCAGTACTTC. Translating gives CASSESSNQETQYF.